This T cell receptor beta chain comes out of a study of T cell changes during pregnancy in multiple sclerosis. The V gene lost 3 bases and the J gene lost 11 bases, with 11 bases spanning the gap. Germline V gene data show CDR1 as LNHNV and CDR2 as YYDKDF (reference sequence). CDR3 length: 11 amino acids. Some clones are missing from TCRdb's copy, which holds only in-frame ones; the method was immunoSEQ multiplex PCR. The sample comprises tens of thousands of clones, 85% to 95% of which are singletons, and 1.5% to 2% rests with the top ten. The J gene is TRBJ2-7, the V gene TRBV15; D unresolved. The starting material was peripheral blood, obtained after pregnancy. The clonotype originates from a female donor in good health, enrolled as a control in a pregnancy study. CDR3 bases: TGTGCCACCAGCAGGGCCGAAACGAAGTACTTC. Translated: CATSRAETKYF. Variable domain in full (rest from reference TRBV15 and TRBJ2-7): DAMVIQNPRYQVTQFGKPVTLSCSQTLNHNVMYWYQQKSSQAPKLLFHYYDKDFNNEADTPDNFQSRRPNTSFCFLDIRSPGLGDTAMYLCATSRAETKYFGPGTRLTVT.